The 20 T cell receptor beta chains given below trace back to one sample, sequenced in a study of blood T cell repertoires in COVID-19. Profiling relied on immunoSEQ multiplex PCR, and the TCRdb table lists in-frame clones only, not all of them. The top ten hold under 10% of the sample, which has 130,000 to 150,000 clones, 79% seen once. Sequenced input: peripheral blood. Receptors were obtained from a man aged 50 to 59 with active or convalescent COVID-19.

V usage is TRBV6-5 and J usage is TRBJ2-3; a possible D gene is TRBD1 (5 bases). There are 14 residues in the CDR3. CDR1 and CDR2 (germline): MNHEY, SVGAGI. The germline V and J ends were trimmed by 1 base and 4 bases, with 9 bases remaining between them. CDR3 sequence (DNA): TGTGCCAGCAGTTACTATCCACAGGCAGATACGCAGTATTTT. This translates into CASSYYPQADTQYF.

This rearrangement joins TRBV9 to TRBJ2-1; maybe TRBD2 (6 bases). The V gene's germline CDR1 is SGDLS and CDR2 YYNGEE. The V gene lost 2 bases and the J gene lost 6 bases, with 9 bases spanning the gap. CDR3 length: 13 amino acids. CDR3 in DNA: TGTGCCAGCAGCGTTGGAGGGTTCAATGAGCAGTTCTTC. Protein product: CASSVGGFNEQFF. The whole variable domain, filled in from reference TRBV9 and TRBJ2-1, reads DSGVTQTPKHLITATGQRVTLRCSPRSGDLSVYWYQQSLDQGLQFLIQYYNGEERAKGNILERFSAQQFPDLHSELNLSSLELGDSALYFCASSVGGFNEQFFGPGTRLTVL.

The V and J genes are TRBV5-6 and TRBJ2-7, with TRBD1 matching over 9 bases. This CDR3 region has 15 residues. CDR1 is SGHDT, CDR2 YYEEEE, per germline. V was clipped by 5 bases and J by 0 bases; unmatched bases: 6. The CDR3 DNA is TGTGCCAGCAGGCTGACGGGACAGGGCTCCTACGAGCAGTACTTC. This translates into CASRLTGQGSYEQYF.

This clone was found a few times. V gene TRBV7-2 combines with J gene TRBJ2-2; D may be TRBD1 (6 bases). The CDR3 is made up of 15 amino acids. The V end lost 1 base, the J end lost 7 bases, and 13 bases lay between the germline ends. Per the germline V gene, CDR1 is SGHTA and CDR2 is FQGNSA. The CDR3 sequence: CASSLVGALVGELFF. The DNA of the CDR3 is TGTGCCAGCAGCTTAGTGGGGGCCTTGGTCGGGGAGCTGTTTTTT.

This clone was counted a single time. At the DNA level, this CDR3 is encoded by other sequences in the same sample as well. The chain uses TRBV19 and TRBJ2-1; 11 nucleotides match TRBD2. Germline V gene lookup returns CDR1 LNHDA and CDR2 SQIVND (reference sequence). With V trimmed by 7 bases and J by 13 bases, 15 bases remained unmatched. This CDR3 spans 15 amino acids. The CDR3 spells CASTSRVAGGVGQFF. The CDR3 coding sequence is TGTGCCAGTACATCGAGGGTAGCGGGAGGGGTGGGACAGTTCTTC.

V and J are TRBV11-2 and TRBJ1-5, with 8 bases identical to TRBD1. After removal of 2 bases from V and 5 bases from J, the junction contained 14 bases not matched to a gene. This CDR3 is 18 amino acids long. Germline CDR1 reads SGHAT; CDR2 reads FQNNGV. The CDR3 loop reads CASSLKGVLQGVDQPQHF. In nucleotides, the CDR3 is TGTGCCAGCAGCTTAAAGGGGGTCTTACAGGGGGTGGATCAGCCCCAGCATTTT.

The CDR3 region has the DNA TGTGCCAGCAGCTTATACTACCAAGAGACCCAGTACTTC. Its translation: CASSLYYQETQYF. V gene TRBV11-3 combines with J gene TRBJ2-5; D gene ambiguous. The V end lost 2 bases, the J end lost 0 bases, and 4 bases lay between the germline ends. Germline V gene lookup returns CDR1 SGHNT and CDR2 YENEEA. The length of the CDR3 is 13 residues.

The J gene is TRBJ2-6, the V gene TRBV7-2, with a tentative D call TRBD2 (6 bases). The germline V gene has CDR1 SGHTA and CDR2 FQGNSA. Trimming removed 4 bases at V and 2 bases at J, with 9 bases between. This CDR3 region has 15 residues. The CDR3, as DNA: TGTGCCAGCAGCTCAGGAGGGGCTGGGGCCAACGTCCTGACTTTC. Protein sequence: CASSSGGAGANVLTF.

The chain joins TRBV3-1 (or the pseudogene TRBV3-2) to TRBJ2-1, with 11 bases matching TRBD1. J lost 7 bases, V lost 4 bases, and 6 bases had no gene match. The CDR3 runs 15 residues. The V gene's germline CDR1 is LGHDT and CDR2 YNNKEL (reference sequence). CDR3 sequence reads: CASSPGTGGWNEQFF. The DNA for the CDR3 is TGTGCCAGCAGCCCCGGGACAGGGGGTTGGAATGAGCAGTTCTTC.

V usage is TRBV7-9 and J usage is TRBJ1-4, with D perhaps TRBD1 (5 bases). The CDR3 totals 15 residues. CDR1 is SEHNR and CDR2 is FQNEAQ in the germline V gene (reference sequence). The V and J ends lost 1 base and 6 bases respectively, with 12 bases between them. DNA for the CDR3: TGTGCCAGCAGCTTAGGGGCAGGGAGGGATGAAAAACTGTTTTTT. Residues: CASSLGAGRDEKLFF.

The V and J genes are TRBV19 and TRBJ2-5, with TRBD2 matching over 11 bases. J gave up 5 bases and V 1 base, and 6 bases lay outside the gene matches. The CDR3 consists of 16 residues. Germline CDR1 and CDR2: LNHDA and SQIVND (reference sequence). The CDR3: CASSIVGTSGWETQYF. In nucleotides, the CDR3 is TGTGCCAGTAGTATAGTAGGGACTAGCGGTTGGGAGACCCAGTACTTC.

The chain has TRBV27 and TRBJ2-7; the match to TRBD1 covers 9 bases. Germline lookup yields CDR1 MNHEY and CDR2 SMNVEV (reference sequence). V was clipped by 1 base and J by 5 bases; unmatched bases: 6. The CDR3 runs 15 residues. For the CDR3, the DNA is TGTGCCAGCAGTTTATTTGGGACAGGGAGGAACGAGCAGTACTTC. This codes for CASSLFGTGRNEQYF.

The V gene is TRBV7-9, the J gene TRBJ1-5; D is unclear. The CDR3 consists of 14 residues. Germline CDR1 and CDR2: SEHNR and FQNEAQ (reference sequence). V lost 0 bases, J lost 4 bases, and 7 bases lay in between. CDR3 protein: CASSLASQNQPQHF. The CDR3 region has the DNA TGTGCCAGCAGCTTAGCAAGTCAGAATCAGCCCCAGCATTTT.

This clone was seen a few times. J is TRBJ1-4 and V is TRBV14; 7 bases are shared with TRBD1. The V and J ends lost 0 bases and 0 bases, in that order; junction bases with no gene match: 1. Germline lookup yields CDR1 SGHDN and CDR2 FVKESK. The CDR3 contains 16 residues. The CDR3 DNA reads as TGTGCCAGCAGCCAAGACAGGGGGACAACTAATGAAAAACTGTTTTTT. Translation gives CASSQDRGTTNEKLFF.

CDR3 in amino acids: CASTFTDTQYF. Written as DNA, the CDR3 is TGTGCCAGCACGTTCACAGATACGCAGTATTTT. The V gene is TRBV2, the J gene TRBJ2-3, with D unclear. CDR3 length: 11 amino acids. Germline CDR1 is SNHLY and CDR2 is FYNNEI. V lost 7 bases and J 2 bases, leaving 4 bases between the germline ends.

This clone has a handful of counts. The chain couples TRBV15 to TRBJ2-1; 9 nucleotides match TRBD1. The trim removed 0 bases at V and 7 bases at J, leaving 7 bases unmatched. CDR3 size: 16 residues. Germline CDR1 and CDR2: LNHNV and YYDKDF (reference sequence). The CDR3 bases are TGTGCCACCAGCAGAGACGGGGGACAGGGCCGAAATGAGCAGTTCTTC. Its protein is CATSRDGGQGRNEQFF.

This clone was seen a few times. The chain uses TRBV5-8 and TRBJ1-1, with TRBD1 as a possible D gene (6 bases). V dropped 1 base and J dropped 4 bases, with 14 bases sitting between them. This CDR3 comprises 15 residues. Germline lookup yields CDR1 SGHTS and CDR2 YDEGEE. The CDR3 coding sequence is TGTGCCAGCAGCTTGTTGATGGGGGCTTTCACTGAAGCTTTCTTT. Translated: CASSLLMGAFTEAFF.

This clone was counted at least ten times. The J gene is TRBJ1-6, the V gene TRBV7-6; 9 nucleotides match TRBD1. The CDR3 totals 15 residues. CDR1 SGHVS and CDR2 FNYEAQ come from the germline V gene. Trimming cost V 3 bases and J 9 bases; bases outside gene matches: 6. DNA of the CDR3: TGTGCCAGCAGCTTGGGGGACAGGGCCTTTTCACCCCTCCACTTT. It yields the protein CASSLGDRAFSPLHF.

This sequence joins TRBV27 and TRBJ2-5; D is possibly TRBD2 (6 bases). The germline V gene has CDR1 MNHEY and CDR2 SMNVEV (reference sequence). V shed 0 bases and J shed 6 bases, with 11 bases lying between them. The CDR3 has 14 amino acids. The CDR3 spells CASSLSASVKTQYF. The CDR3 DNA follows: TGTGCCAGCAGTTTATCGGCTAGCGTCAAGACCCAGTACTTC.

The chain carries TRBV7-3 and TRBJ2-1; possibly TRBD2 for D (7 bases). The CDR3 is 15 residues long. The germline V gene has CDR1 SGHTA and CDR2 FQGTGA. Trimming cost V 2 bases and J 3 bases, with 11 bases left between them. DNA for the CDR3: TGTGCCAGCAGCTTAGGGGGCGGGAGCTACAATGAGCAGTTCTTC. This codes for CASSLGGGSYNEQFF.